The rows below give T cell receptor beta chains drawn from one sample of a study of blood T cell repertoires in COVID-19. Using immunoSEQ multiplex PCR, the repertoire was profiled, and TCRdb retains in-frame clones only, with some absent. Of about 260,000 clones listed, approximately 88% are singletons. Material: peripheral blood. The receptors were sampled from a woman aged 70-85 years with COVID-19, enrolled during active disease. Each CDR3 is given with its conserved first and last residue. D genes are given only for firm matches. Expanded clones get a size class; other rows say once, few or many, or leave the size out.

clone_size	d_call	v_call	j_call	cdr3_nt	cdr3_aa
-	TRBD1	TRBV7-2	TRBJ2-7	TGTGCCAGCAGCTCCCGGACAGGGACCTCTCGTTACGAGCAGTACTTC	CASSSRTGTSRYEQYF
once	-	TRBV24-1	TRBJ1-5	TGTGCCACCAGTGAGCCGGACAGTCACTGTAATCAGCCCCAGCATTTT	CATSEPDSHCNQPQHF
-	TRBD2	TRBV6-4	TRBJ2-3	TGTGCCAGCAGGCCTTCAGCGGGAGGCGTCACAGATACGCAGTATTTT	CASRPSAGGVTDTQYF
-	-	TRBV24-1	TRBJ2-1	TGTGCCACCACGCAGTACAATGAGCAGTTCTTC	CATTQYNEQFF
-	TRBD1	TRBV2	TRBJ2-1	TGTGCCAGCAGGGGAAGGACAGGGGCGGGTGAGCAGTTCTTC	CASRGRTGAGEQFF
-	-	TRBV3-1/TRBV3-2	TRBJ1-5	TGTGCCAGCAGCCCAGACCTAGGGGATAGCAATCAGCCCCAGCATTTT	CASSPDLGDSNQPQHF
-	-	TRBV5-6	TRBJ1-4	TGTGCCAGCAGCCTCGGGACATCTAATGAAAAACTGTTTTTT	CASSLGTSNEKLFF
-	-	TRBV5-8	TRBJ1-1	TGTGCCAGCAGCTTGCGGAATTCACCCAGGTGGGCTTTCTTT	CASSLRNSPRWAFF
once	TRBD1	TRBV5-6	TRBJ2-1	TGTGCCAGCAGCTCGCAGATCACAGGGGGGTACAATGAGCAGTTCTTC	CASSSQITGGYNEQFF
-	TRBD1	TRBV6-5	TRBJ2-3	TGTGCCAGCACACGGACAGGACGGGATACGCAGTATTTT	CASTRTGRDTQYF
-	TRBD1	TRBV7-8	TRBJ2-7	TGTGCCAGCAGCTTAGTTGACAGGGGGCGAGGCGAGCAGTACTTC	CASSLVDRGRGEQYF
-	TRBD1	TRBV7-2	TRBJ1-2	TGTGCCAGCAGCCGTACAGGGGTCGGGGCTAACTATGGCTACACCTTC	CASSRTGVGANYGYTF
-	-	TRBV6-1	TRBJ1-5	TGTGCCAGCAGTGAGCAGACAGGCTATCAGCCCCAGCATTTT	CASSEQTGYQPQHF
-	-	TRBV7-9	TRBJ1-2	TGTGCCAGCAGCTGGACCGACACAGGTGGCTACACCTTC	CASSWTDTGGYTF
-	TRBD1	TRBV7-9	TRBJ1-5	TGTGCCAGCAGCTTAGGATTGGGGGCCGGGGACAGGAGTAAAAACCAGCATTTT	CASSLGLGAGDRSKNQHF
-	-	TRBV9	TRBJ1-2	TGTGCCAGCAGCGCCCAACCACAGGCTAACTATGGCTACACCTTC	CASSAQPQANYGYTF
-	TRBD2	TRBV3-1/TRBV3-2	TRBJ2-1	TGTGCCAGCAGCCAAGGACTAGCGGCCAACTCTATCTCGCAGTTCTTC	CASSQGLAANSISQFF
-	TRBD2	TRBV3-1/TRBV3-2	TRBJ2-3	TGTGCCAGCAGCCAGCGTAGCGGGAGGCCAGATACGCAGTATTTT	CASSQRSGRPDTQYF
-	-	TRBV28	TRBJ1-6	TGTGCCAGCAGCCGAGGGGGATTGTACAATTCACCCCTCCACTTT	CASSRGGLYNSPLHF
few	-	TRBV28	TRBJ1-2	TGTGCCAGCAGTTCACGGGGGAGGGGCGGCGGCTACACCTTC	CASSSRGRGGGYTF
few	-	TRBV6-5	TRBJ1-2	TGTGCCAGCAGTTACCGGGCCAGCCAGGGCTATGGCTACACCTTC	CASSYRASQGYGYTF
-	-	TRBV4-1	TRBJ1-3	TGCGCCAGCAGCCAACGGGAGCTCTCTGGAAACACCATATATTTT	CASSQRELSGNTIYF
-	-	TRBV9	TRBJ1-4	TGTGCCAGCAGCGTAGGCACTGCAACTAATGAAAAACTGTTTTTT	CASSVGTATNEKLFF
once	TRBD1	TRBV24-1	TRBJ1-5	TGTGCCACCAGGGGACAGGGGTGGAATCAGCCCCAGCATTTT	CATRGQGWNQPQHF
-	-	TRBV7-6	TRBJ1-1	TGTGCCAGCAGCCCGAGACAGAACACTGAAGCTTTCTTT	CASSPRQNTEAFF
-	TRBD2	TRBV6-1	TRBJ2-7	TGTGCCAGCAGTGACAGGGAGGGGTACGAGCAGTACTTC	CASSDREGYEQYF
-	-	TRBV3-1/TRBV3-2	TRBJ1-5	TGTGCCAGCAGCCAGGCAGGGCTCAATCAGCCCCAGCATTTT	CASSQAGLNQPQHF
-	TRBD1	TRBV19	TRBJ1-1	TGTGCCAGTAGCGAGTACAGGGGATCAGACACTGAAGCTTTCTTT	CASSEYRGSDTEAFF
-	TRBD1	TRBV28	TRBJ1-1	TGTGCCAGCAGTTTGGATAGGGACAGGGGGATTTGGAGTCGAATGGAAGCTTTCTTT	CASSLDRDRGIWSRMEAFF
-	TRBD1	TRBV15	TRBJ2-5	TGTGCCACCAGCAGAGTCCCAGGGGGCCCAGAGACCCAGTACTTC	CATSRVPGGPETQYF
-	-	TRBV18	TRBJ2-6	TGTGCCAGCTCACCAATGCCAGGGGCCTCTGGGGCCAACGTCCTGACTTTC	CASSPMPGASGANVLTF
once	-	TRBV27	TRBJ2-7	TGTGCCAGCAGCCCCGACCCACAGGGATCGCGGAACGAGCAGTACTTC	CASSPDPQGSRNEQYF
-	-	TRBV9	TRBJ2-1	TGTGCCAGCAGCTCAGGGGCCTACAATGAGCAGTTCTTC	CASSSGAYNEQFF
-	TRBD2	TRBV9	TRBJ2-7	TGTGCCAGCAGCAAGGGGTTTGGGGGGAGGGAGTCCTACGAGCAGTACTTC	CASSKGFGGRESYEQYF
-	-	TRBV29-1	TRBJ2-3	TGCAGCGTCCCACCCCCGGGGGACTCCACAGATACGCAGTATTTT	CSVPPPGDSTDTQYF
few	-	TRBV25-1	TRBJ2-7	TGTGCCAGCAGTGACGCAGGGAAGGACGAGCAGTACTTC	CASSDAGKDEQYF
-	-	TRBV7-2	TRBJ2-7	TGTGCCAGCAGCACCCGTCCAGGGGGGTCCTACGAGCAGTACTTC	CASSTRPGGSYEQYF
-	TRBD1	TRBV19	TRBJ1-1	TGTGCCAGTAGTGAGCGGACAGGGGGATGGACTGAAGCTTTCTTT	CASSERTGGWTEAFF
-	-	TRBV19	TRBJ2-3	TGTGCCAGTAGTATGCGGGACCCCACAGATACGCAGTATTTT	CASSMRDPTDTQYF
-	-	TRBV28	TRBJ2-7	TGTGCCAGCAGTCCCTCGGGGGACCCCTACGAGCAGTACTTC	CASSPSGDPYEQYF
-	TRBD1	TRBV18	TRBJ2-5	TGTGCCAGCTCATCGAATTCCGGGACAGACGCAGGGGCCCAGTACTTC	CASSSNSGTDAGAQYF
-	-	TRBV30	TRBJ1-1	TGTGCCTGGGATGATTTGGGGGGGGGCCTGAACACTGAAGCTTTCTTT	CAWDDLGGGLNTEAFF
-	TRBD2	TRBV11-2	TRBJ2-7	TGTGCCAGCAGCATCCTAGCGGGACTTTCCTACGAGCAGTACTTC	CASSILAGLSYEQYF
-	TRBD1	TRBV5-8	TRBJ1-5	TGTGCCAGCAGCTCTACGTGGACAGGGGGGAATCAGCCCCAGCATTTT	CASSSTWTGGNQPQHF
once	TRBD2	TRBV19	TRBJ2-7	TGTGCCAGTAGTAGATCAGCGGGGACCCCCGCCGAGCAGTACTTC	CASSRSAGTPAEQYF
-	TRBD2	TRBV5-4	TRBJ2-1	TGTGCCAGCAGCTTGGAGTGGCTAGCGGGAGATTATGAGCAGTTCTTC	CASSLEWLAGDYEQFF
-	TRBD2	TRBV2	TRBJ2-1	TGTGCCAGCAGTGACGTGGCGGGGGTACCCCCGAATGAGCAGTTCTTC	CASSDVAGVPPNEQFF
-	-	TRBV18	TRBJ2-7	TGTGCCAGCTCACCTAATGGTTCGGGGAAGCAGTACTTC	CASSPNGSGKQYF
-	TRBD1	TRBV10-3	TRBJ1-1	TGTGCCATCACTTTGGACAGGGGTGGGACTGAAGCTTTCTTT	CAITLDRGGTEAFF
-	TRBD1	TRBV29-1	TRBJ2-5	TGCAGCGTCAGACAGGGGAATTTGAGAGAGACCCAGTACTTC	CSVRQGNLRETQYF
-	TRBD1	TRBV6-5	TRBJ1-2	TGTGCCGGCACCCTCTCCGGGACAGGGGCAGATGGCTACACCTTC	CAGTLSGTGADGYTF
-	-	TRBV5-1	TRBJ2-7	TGCGCCAGCCCCCGGGAAGCCGCCTACGAGCAGTACTTC	CASPREAAYEQYF
-	TRBD2	TRBV19	TRBJ2-7	TGTGCCAGTAGTGATAGCGGGAGGGCCGACGAGCAGTACTTC	CASSDSGRADEQYF